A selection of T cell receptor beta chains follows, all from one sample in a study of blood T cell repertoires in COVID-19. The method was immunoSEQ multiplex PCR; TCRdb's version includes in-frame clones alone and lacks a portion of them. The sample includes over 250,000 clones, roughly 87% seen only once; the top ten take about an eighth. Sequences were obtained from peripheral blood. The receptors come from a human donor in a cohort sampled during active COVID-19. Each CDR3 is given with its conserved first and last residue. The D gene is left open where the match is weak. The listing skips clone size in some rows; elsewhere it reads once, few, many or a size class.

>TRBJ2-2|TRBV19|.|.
TGTGCCAGTATAGCGATGACGAACACCGGGGAGCTGTTTTTT
CASIAMTNTGELFF
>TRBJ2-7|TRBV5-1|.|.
TGCGCCAGCAGCTTGGTGGCCGGGACAACCTACGAGCAGTACTTC
CASSLVAGTTYEQYF
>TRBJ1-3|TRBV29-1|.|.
TGCAGCGCCGGGACTCCTGGAAACACCATATATTTT
CSAGTPGNTIYF
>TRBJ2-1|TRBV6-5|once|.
TGTGCCAGCAGTTACTCTTACCGGGAGATTCATGAGCAGTTCTTC
CASSYSYREIHEQFF
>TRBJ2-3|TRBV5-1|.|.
TGCGCCAGCAGCTTGGGTTCGGGAGTGGGGTCAGATACGCAGTATTTT
CASSLGSGVGSDTQYF
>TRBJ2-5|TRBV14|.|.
TGTGCCAGCAGCCAAGAGAGATCCGGAGAAGCTCAAGAGACCCAGTACTTC
CASSQERSGEAQETQYF
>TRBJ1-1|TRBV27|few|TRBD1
TGTGCCAGCACCCTCTCGCACAGGGGAAATACTGAAGCTTTCTTT
CASTLSHRGNTEAFF
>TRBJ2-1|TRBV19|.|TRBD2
TGTGCCAGTAGTAGACCAACTAGCGGGAGATACAATGAGCAGTTCTTC
CASSRPTSGRYNEQFF
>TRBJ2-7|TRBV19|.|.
TGTGCCAGTAGTGAGGGTCCGGAGGCCCGGATCTACGAGCAGTACTTC
CASSEGPEARIYEQYF
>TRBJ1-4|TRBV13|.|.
TGTGCCAGCAGCTTAGGCCAGGGGCTAGCTTATGAAAAACTGTTTTTT
CASSLGQGLAYEKLFF
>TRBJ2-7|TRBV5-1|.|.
TGCGCCAGCAGCTTTTCGGGCGGAGGGGCCTACGAGCAGTACTTC
CASSFSGGGAYEQYF
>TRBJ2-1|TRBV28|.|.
TGTGCCAGCAGTACTACGGGCAATGAGCAGTTCTTC
CASSTTGNEQFF
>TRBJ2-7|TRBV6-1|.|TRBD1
TGTGCCAGCAGTGATTATAGGACAGGGAACTACGAGCAGTACTTC
CASSDYRTGNYEQYF
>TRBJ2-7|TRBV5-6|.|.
TGTGCCAGCAGCCGACAAACCTACGAGCAGTACTTC
CASSRQTYEQYF
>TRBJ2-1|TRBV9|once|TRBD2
TGTGCCAGCAGCGTAGGAGGTAGCGGGATCTACAATGAGCAGTTCTTC
CASSVGGSGIYNEQFF
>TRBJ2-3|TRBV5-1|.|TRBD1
TGCGCCAGCAGCTTGGCCGGACAGGGGATGCAGTATTTT
CASSLAGQGMQYF
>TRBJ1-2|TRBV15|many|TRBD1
TGTGCCACCAGTTCCGGCGGGACAGCCGCGGGGTATGGCTACACCTTC
CATSSGGTAAGYGYTF
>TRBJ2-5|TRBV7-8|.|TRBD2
TGTGCCAGCAGCCCACCCGGGGCTCTAGCGGATCGCCAAGAGACCCAGTACTTC
CASSPPGALADRQETQYF
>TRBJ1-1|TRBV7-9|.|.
TGTGCCAGCAGCTTAACCACAGCGAACACTGAAGCTTTCTTT
CASSLTTANTEAFF
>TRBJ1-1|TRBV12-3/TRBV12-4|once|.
TGTGCCAGCAGGCCCGACTTGTACACTGAAGCTTTCTTT
CASRPDLYTEAFF
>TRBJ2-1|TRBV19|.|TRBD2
TGTGCCAGTAGTATAGGGACTAGCGGCCTGGGGTATGAGCAGTTCTTC
CASSIGTSGLGYEQFF
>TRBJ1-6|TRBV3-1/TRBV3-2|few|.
TGTGCCAGCAGCCATGAACGAGTTACACCCCTCCACTTT
CASSHERVTPLHF
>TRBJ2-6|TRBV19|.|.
TGTGCCAGTATTCCTCAGGTGGGCTCTGGGGCCAACGTCCTGACTTTC
CASIPQVGSGANVLTF
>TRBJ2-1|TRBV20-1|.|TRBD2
TGCAGTGCTAGTAGCATTGGTTCGAGCGGGAGAGCCTACAATGAGCAGTTCTTC
CSASSIGSSGRAYNEQFF
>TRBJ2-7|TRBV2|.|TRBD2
TGTGCCAGCGGACTAGCGGGAGAGGGCGAGCAGTACTTC
CASGLAGEGEQYF
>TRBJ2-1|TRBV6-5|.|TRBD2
TGTGCCAGCAGAACTAGCGGGGGTTTTGGGCAGTTCTTC
CASRTSGGFGQFF
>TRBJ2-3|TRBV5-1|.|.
TGCGCCAGCAGCTTATTGCCTACAGCGGGCATGGATACGCAGTATTTT
CASSLLPTAGMDTQYF
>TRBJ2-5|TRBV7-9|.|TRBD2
TGTGCCAGCAGCTTAGGCGGACTAGCGGAGGAGACCCAGTACTTC
CASSLGGLAEETQYF
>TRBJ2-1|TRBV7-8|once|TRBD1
TGTGCCAGCAGACTTCTACCTGGGCAGGGGGCTGGTGGGCAGTTCTTC
CASRLLPGQGAGGQFF
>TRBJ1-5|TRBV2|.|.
TGTGCCAGCAGTGAGTTTCGGGCGGGTCAGCCCCAGCATTTT
CASSEFRAGQPQHF
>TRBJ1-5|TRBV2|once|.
TGTGCCCCGTCGGGGGTCAGCAATCAGCCCCAGCATTTT
CAPSGVSNQPQHF
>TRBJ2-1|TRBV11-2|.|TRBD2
TGTGCCAGCAGCTCCCTACGGGGGACTAGCGGGTCCATGGTTGAGCAGTTCTTC
CASSSLRGTSGSMVEQFF
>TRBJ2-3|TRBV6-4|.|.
TGTGCCAGCAGTGACTCCTCGGGTACGCAGTATTTT
CASSDSSGTQYF
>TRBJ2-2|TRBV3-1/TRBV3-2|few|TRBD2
TGTGCCAGCAGCTCCTTTAGCGGGGCCTCCACCGGGGAGCTGTTTTTT
CASSSFSGASTGELFF
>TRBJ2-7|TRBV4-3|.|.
TGCGCCAGCAACTTTGTTGGGCCGGAGCGGTTAGTTAACCCCTACGAGCAGTACTTC
CASNFVGPERLVNPYEQYF
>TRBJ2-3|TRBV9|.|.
TGTGCCAGCAGCGTAGCCCCCTCCCGCACAGATACGCAGTATTTT
CASSVAPSRTDTQYF